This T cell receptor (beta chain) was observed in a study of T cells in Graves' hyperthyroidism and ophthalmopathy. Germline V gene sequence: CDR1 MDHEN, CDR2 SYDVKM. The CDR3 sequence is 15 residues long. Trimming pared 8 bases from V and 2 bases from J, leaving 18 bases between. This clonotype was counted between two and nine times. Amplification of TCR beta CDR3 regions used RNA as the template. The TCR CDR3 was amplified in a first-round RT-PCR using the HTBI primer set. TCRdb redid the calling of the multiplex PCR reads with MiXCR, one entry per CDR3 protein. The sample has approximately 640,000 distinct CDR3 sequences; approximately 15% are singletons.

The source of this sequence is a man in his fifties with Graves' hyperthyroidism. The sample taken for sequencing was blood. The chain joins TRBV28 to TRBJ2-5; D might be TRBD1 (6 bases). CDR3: CASSLGPRGQETQYF. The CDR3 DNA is TGTGCCAGCTCCCTAGGACCTAGGGGGCAAGAGACCCAGTACTTC.